This record covers a single T cell receptor beta chain. This record comes from a study of blood T cells in healthy people across ages. PBMCs, at least 6 million per sample, were isolated. Primed by a sample-barcoded 5' primer and a J-beta primer mix, a second PCR proceeded for 7 to 11 cycles. TCRdb reprocessed the 5' RACE reads with MiXCR, giving one entry per CDR3 protein. The table lists 540,000 or so distinct CDR3 sequences, 25% to 30% of them singletons. The TCR sequence derives from a woman in her 70s in good health. The sample comprised blood.

CDR3: CSAIDRGGRSNYGYTF. The DNA for the CDR3 is TGCAGTGCTATAGACAGGGGAGGTCGATCTAACTATGGCTACACCTTC. The V and J genes are TRBV20-1 and TRBJ1-2; 8 bases agree with TRBD1. The CDR3 spans 16 residues. The trim removed 4 bases at V and 0 bases at J, leaving 10 bases unmatched. Germline V CDR1 and CDR2: DFQATT, SNEGSKA (reference sequence).